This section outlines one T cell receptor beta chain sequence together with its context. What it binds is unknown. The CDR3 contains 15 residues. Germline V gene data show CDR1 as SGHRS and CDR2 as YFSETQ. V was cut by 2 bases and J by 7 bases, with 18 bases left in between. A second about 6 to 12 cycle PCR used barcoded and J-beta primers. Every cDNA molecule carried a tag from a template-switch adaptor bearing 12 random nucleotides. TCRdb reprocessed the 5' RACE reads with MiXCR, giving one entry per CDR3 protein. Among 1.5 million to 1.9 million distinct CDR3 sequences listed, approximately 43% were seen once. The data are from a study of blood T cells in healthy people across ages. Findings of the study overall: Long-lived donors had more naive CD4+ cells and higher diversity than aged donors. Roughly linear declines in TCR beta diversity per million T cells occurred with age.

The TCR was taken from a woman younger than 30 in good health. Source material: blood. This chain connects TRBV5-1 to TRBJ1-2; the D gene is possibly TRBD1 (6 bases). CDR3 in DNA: TGCGCCAGCAGCTTCCAGGGTCGGACAGACCGTGGCTACACCTTC. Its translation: CASSFQGRTDRGYTF.